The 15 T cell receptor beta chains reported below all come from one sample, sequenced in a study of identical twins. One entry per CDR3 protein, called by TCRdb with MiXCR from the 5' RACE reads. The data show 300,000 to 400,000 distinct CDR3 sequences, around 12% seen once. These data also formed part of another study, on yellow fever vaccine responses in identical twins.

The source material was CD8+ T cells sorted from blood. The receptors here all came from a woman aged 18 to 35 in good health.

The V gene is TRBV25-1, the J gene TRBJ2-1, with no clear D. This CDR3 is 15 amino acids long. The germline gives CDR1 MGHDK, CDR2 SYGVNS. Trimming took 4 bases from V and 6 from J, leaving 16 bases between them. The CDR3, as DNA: TGTGCCAGCAGTGCAAAAAGTGGTGGGGTCAATGAGCAGTTCTTC. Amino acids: CASSAKSGGVNEQFF.

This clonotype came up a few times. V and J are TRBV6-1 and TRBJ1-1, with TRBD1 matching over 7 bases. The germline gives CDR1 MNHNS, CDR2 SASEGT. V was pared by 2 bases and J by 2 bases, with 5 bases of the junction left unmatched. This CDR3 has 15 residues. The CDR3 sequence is CASSELRGGNTEAFF. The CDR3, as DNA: TGTGCCAGCAGTGAACTCAGGGGGGGAAACACTGAAGCTTTCTTT.

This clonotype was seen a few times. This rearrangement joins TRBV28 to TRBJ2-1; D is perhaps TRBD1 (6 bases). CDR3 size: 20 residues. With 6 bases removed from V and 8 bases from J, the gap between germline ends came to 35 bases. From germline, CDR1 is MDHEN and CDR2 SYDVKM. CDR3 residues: CASSLDLEQGAHPRGDEQFF. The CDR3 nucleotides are TGTGCCAGCAGCCTCGATCTGGAACAGGGTGCTCATCCCCGGGGCGATGAGCAGTTCTTC.

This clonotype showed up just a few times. The DNA for the CDR3 is TGCGCCAGCAGCCAATGGGTGCTCGGTGAAAAACTGTTTTTT. As protein: CASSQWVLGEKLFF. The chain links TRBV5-1 to TRBJ1-4; D gene unclear. The germline V gene has CDR1 SGHRS and CDR2 YFSETQ. The V end lost 4 bases, the J end lost 7 bases, and 14 bases lay between the germline ends. The CDR3 contains 14 residues. The complete variable domain, with remaining parts taken from reference TRBV5-1 and TRBJ1-4, reads KAGVTQTPRYLIKTRGQQVTLSCSPISGHRSVSWYQQTPGQGLQFLFEYFSETQRNKGNFPGRFSGRQFSNSRSEMNVSTLELGDSALYLCASSQWVLGEKLFFGSGTQLSVL.

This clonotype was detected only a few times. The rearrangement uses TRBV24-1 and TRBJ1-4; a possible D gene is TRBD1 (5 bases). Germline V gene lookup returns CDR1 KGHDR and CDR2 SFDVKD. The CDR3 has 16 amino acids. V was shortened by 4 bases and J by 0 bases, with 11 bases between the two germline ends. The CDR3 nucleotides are TGTGCCACCAGTGACGGGACGGGACCAACTAATGAAAAACTGTTTTTT. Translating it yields CATSDGTGPTNEKLFF.

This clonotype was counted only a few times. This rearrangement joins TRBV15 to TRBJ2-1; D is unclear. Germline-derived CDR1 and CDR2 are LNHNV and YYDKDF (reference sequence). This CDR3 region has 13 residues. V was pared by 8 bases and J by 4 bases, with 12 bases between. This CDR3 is CATRPRSYNEQFF. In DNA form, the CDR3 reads TGTGCCACCCGCCCAAGGTCTTACAATGAGCAGTTCTTC. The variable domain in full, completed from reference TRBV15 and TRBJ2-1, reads DAMVIQNPRYQVTQFGKPVTLSCSQTLNHNVMYWYQQKSSQAPKLLFHYYDKDFNNEADTPDNFQSRRPNTSFCFLDIRSPGLGDTAMYLCATRPRSYNEQFFGPGTRLTVL.

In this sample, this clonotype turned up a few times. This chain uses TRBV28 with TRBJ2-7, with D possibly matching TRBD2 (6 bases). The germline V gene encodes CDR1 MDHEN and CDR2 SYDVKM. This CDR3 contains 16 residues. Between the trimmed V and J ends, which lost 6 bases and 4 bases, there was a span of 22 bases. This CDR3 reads CASSHLVRGWWYEQYF. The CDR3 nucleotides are TGTGCCAGCAGCCATTTAGTCCGGGGGTGGTGGTACGAGCAGTACTTC. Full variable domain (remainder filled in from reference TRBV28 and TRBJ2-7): DVKVTQSSRYLVKRTGEKVFLECVQDMDHENMFWYRQDPGLGLRLIYFSYDVKMKEKGDIPEGYSVSREKKERFSLILESASTNQTSMYLCASSHLVRGWWYEQYFGPGTRLTVT.

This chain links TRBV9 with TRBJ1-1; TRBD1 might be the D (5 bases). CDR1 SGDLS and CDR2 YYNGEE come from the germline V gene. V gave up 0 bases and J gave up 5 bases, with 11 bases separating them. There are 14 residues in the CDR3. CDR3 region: CASSVEVRDTEAFF. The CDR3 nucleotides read TGTGCCAGCAGCGTAGAAGTCAGGGATACTGAAGCTTTCTTT. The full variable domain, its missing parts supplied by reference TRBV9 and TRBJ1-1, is DSGVTQTPKHLITATGQRVTLRCSPRSGDLSVYWYQQSLDQGLQFLIQYYNGEERAKGNILERFSAQQFPDLHSELNLSSLELGDSALYFCASSVEVRDTEAFFGQGTRLTVV.

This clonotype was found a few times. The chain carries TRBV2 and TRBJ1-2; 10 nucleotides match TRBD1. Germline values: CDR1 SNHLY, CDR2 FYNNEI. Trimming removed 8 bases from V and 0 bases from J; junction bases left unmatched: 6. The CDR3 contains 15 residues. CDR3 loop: CASWDRGGTNYGYTF. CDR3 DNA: TGTGCCAGCTGGGACAGGGGAGGAACTAACTATGGCTACACCTTC.

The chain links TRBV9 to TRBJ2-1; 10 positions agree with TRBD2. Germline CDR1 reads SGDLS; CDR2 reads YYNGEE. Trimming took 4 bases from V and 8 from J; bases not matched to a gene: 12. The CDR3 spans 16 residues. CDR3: CASSTGLAGVRHEQFF. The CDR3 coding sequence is TGTGCCAGCAGCACCGGTCTAGCGGGAGTCAGGCATGAGCAGTTCTTC.

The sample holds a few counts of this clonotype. CDR3 in amino acids: CASSLELAGQETQYF. CDR3 nucleotide sequence: TGTGCCAGCAGTTTAGAACTAGCGGGACAAGAGACCCAGTACTTC. The gene calls are TRBV28 and TRBJ2-5; 10 positions agree with TRBD2. There are 15 residues in the CDR3. The V and J ends lost 2 bases and 2 bases, in that order; junction bases with no gene match: 2. Germline loops: CDR1 MDHEN, CDR2 SYDVKM.

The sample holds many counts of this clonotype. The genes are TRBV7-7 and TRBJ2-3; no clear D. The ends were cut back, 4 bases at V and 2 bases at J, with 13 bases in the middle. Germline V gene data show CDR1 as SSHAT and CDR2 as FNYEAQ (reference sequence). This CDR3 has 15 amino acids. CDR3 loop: CASSSSIQTTDTQYF. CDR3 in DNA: TGTGCCAGCAGCTCCTCCATACAAACCACAGATACGCAGTATTTT. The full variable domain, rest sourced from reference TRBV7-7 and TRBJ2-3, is GAGVSQSPRYKVTKRGQDVTLRCDPISSHATLYWYQQALGQGPEFLTYFNYEAQPDKSGLPSDRFSAERPEGSISTLTIQRTEQRDSAMYRCASSSSIQTTDTQYFGPGTRLTVL.

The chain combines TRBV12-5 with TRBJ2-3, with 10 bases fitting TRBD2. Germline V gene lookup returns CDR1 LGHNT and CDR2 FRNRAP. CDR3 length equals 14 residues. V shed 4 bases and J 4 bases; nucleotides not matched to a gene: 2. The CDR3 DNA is TGTGCTAGTGGTTCTAGCGGGAGTGCAGATACGCAGTATTTT. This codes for CASGSSGSADTQYF.

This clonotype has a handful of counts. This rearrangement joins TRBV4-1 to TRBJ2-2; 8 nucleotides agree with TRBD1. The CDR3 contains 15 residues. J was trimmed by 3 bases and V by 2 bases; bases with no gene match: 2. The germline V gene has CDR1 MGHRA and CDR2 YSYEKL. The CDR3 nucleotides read TGCGCCAGCAGCCAAACAGGGGGTGACACCGGGGAGCTGTTTTTT. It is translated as CASSQTGGDTGELFF.

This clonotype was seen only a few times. CDR3 DNA sequence: TGCAGCCATAGCGGGGGGGCCCCGGATACGCAGTATTTT. Translated: CSHSGGAPDTQYF. The V and J genes are TRBV29-1 and TRBJ2-3, with 11 bases that match TRBD2. The CDR3 sequence is 13 residues long. Per germline, CDR1 SQVTM and CDR2 ANQGSEA. Trimming cost V 8 bases and J 6 bases; bases outside gene matches: 7.